The 20 T cell receptor beta chains in this list originate from one sample, sequenced in a study of blood T cell repertoires in COVID-19. Sequenced by immunoSEQ multiplex PCR; TCRdb stores in-frame clones only, minus some. This table has roughly 180,000 clones, around 81% appearing once. Sequenced input: peripheral blood. The receptors originated from a woman aged 40 to 50 with COVID-19, enrolled during active disease.

The chain couples TRBV2 to TRBJ2-3; TRBD2 agrees at 8 bases. The CDR3 contains 14 residues. Germline lookup yields CDR1 SNHLY and CDR2 FYNNEI. The V segment lost 8 bases and the J segment 1 base; nucleotides outside the gene matches: 5. CDR3: CASGSGGRTDTQYF. CDR3 DNA sequence: TGTGCCAGCGGGTCGGGGGGGCGCACAGATACGCAGTATTTT.

The V and J genes are TRBV12-3 or TRBV12-4 and TRBJ1-1, with 7 bases matching TRBD1. CDR3 length equals 13 residues. Germline trimming cut 11 bases from V and 0 bases from J; bases unmatched to any gene: 6. The DNA for the CDR3 is TGTGCCTCCACCAGGGGGATGAACACTGAAGCTTTCTTT. It translates to CASTRGMNTEAFF.

V and J are TRBV30 and TRBJ1-1; D remains unclear. The germline V and J ends were trimmed by 6 bases and 2 bases, with 13 bases remaining between them. The CDR3 spans 13 residues. The germline CDR1 and CDR2 sequences are GTSNPN and SVGIG (reference sequence). Here the CDR3 DNA reads TGTGCCTGCAAGGGCGGAGGTAACACTGAAGCTTTCTTT. It specifies CACKGGGNTEAFF.

The chain employs TRBV2 and TRBJ1-4; D perhaps matches TRBD1 (6 bases). Looked up from germline, CDR1 is SNHLY and CDR2 is FYNNEI. V was cut by 8 bases and J by 0 bases, with 19 bases left in between. The CDR3 contains 17 residues. CDR3 protein: CASAFGTLVATNEKLFF. CDR3 nucleotides: TGTGCCAGCGCCTTCGGGACATTAGTTGCAACTAATGAAAAACTGTTTTTT.

The rearrangement uses TRBV9 and TRBJ2-2, with a possible D match to TRBD2 (7 bases). Looked up from germline, CDR1 is SGDLS and CDR2 is YYNGEE. The length of the CDR3 is 16 residues. V lost 0 bases and J lost 4, with 13 bases in between. CDR3 nucleotides: TGTGCCAGCAGCGTAGTTGCGGGGGCTGGCACCGGGGAGCTGTTTTTT. Residues: CASSVVAGAGTGELFF. Combining the CDR3 with reference TRBV9 and TRBJ2-2 gives the whole variable domain DSGVTQTPKHLITATGQRVTLRCSPRSGDLSVYWYQQSLDQGLQFLIQYYNGEERAKGNILERFSAQQFPDLHSELNLSSLELGDSALYFCASSVVAGAGTGELFFGEGSRLTVL.

This sequence joins TRBV5-1 and TRBJ1-1, with D unclear. The germline V and J ends were trimmed by 6 bases and 3 bases, with 9 bases remaining between them. This CDR3 is 12 amino acids long. CDR1 SGHRS and CDR2 YFSETQ come from the germline V gene. CDR3 loop: CASKDGDTEAFF. The DNA for the CDR3 is TGCGCCAGCAAAGACGGGGACACTGAAGCTTTCTTT. The full variable domain, its missing parts supplied by reference TRBV5-1 and TRBJ1-1, is KAGVTQTPRYLIKTRGQQVTLSCSPISGHRSVSWYQQTPGQGLQFLFEYFSETQRNKGNFPGRFSGRQFSNSRSEMNVSTLELGDSALYLCASKDGDTEAFFGQGTRLTVV.

This chain links TRBV27 with TRBJ1-2; the D gene is possibly TRBD1 (5 bases). This CDR3 is 16 amino acids long. Germline CDR1 reads MNHEY; CDR2 reads SMNVEV (reference sequence). V was cut by 2 bases and J by 4 bases, with 17 bases left in between. CDR3 residues: CASSLTLGGVTYGYTF. DNA for the CDR3: TGTGCCAGCAGTTTAACTCTCGGAGGGGTGACCTATGGCTACACCTTC.

This clone was seen a handful of times. This chain links TRBV11-2 with TRBJ1-6; D remains ambiguous. Looked up from germline, CDR1 is SGHAT and CDR2 is FQNNGV. The CDR3 has 13 amino acids. V was shortened by 5 bases and J by 15 bases, with 17 bases between the two germline ends. The CDR3 sequence: CASSVTSGGHLHF. The CDR3, as DNA: TGTGCCAGCAGCGTGACATCCGGAGGGCACCTCCACTTT. Drawing the rest from reference TRBV11-2 and TRBJ1-6, the complete variable domain is EAGVAQSPRYKIIEKRQSVAFWCNPISGHATLYWYQQILGQGPKLLIQFQNNGVVDDSQLPKDRFSAERLKGVDSTLKIQPAKLEDSAVYLCASSVTSGGHLHFGNGTRLTVT.

The chain couples TRBV7-9 to TRBJ2-3; 10 nucleotides line up with TRBD2. The germline V gene encodes CDR1 SEHNR and CDR2 FQNEAQ (reference sequence). V was pared by 5 bases and J by 4 bases, with 9 bases of the junction left unmatched. This CDR3 region has 16 residues. CDR3: CASSKTSGEDSDTQYF. The CDR3 nucleotides are TGTGCCAGCAGCAAAACTAGCGGGGAGGATTCAGATACGCAGTATTTT. The complete variable domain, with remaining parts taken from reference TRBV7-9 and TRBJ2-3, reads DTGVSQNPRHKITKRGQNVTFRCDPISEHNRLYWYRQTLGQGPEFLTYFQNEAQLEKSRLLSDRFSAERPKGSFSTLEIQRTEQGDSAMYLCASSKTSGEDSDTQYFGPGTRLTVL.

J is TRBJ2-5 and V is TRBV2, with 7 bases matching TRBD2. The CDR3 totals 13 residues. The V and J ends lost 5 bases and 5 bases, in that order; junction bases with no gene match: 5. Germline lookup yields CDR1 SNHLY and CDR2 FYNNEI. The CDR3 reads CASSSGTSETQYF. CDR3 DNA: TGTGCCAGCAGTAGCGGGACGTCGGAGACCCAGTACTTC.

This sequence joins TRBV30 and TRBJ1-6; D may be TRBD1 (6 bases). Looked up from germline, CDR1 is GTSNPN and CDR2 is SVGIG (reference sequence). The germline V and J ends were trimmed by 3 bases and 12 bases, with 12 bases remaining between them. The CDR3 sequence is 12 residues long. CDR3 loop: CAWRGAGGPLHF. The CDR3 DNA follows: TGTGCCTGGAGGGGGGCAGGAGGACCCCTCCACTTT.

This clone has a single count. The gene calls are TRBV27 and TRBJ2-5; 9 positions agree with TRBD2. CDR3 size: 17 residues. V shed 3 bases and J 6 bases; nucleotides not matched to a gene: 14. Germline V gives CDR1 MNHEY, CDR2 SMNVEV (reference sequence). CDR3 loop: CASSFHLSREGPKTQYF. The CDR3 coding sequence is TGTGCCAGCAGTTTCCACCTTTCGCGGGAGGGCCCGAAGACCCAGTACTTC.

The chain has TRBV6-4 and TRBJ1-1; a weak D match, TRBD1 (5 bases). In germline, CDR1 is MRHNA, CDR2 SNTAGT. The V end lost 4 bases, the J end lost 4 bases, and 19 bases lay between the germline ends. The CDR3 sequence is 16 residues long. CDR3 sequence: CASSAYPGSRVTEAFF. The CDR3 region has the DNA TGTGCCAGCAGTGCCTATCCCGGGTCCAGGGTCACTGAAGCTTTCTTT.

This clone was observed many times. The chain couples TRBV7-6 to TRBJ1-1; no clear D gene. Trimming pared 5 bases from V and 7 bases from J, leaving 14 bases between. The CDR3 loop spans 13 amino acids. From germline, CDR1 is SGHVS and CDR2 FNYEAQ. Here the CDR3 DNA reads TGTGCCAGCAGCCGCGACCTAGACGGTGAAGCTTTCTTT. This codes for CASSRDLDGEAFF.

This clone was observed a handful of times. The chain couples TRBV14 to TRBJ2-2; 8 bases line up with TRBD1. Germline V gene lookup returns CDR1 SGHDN and CDR2 FVKESK. Trimming at V came to 2 bases and at J to 4 bases, leaving 6 bases not matched to a gene. The CDR3 sequence is 16 residues long. As DNA, the CDR3 is TGTGCCAGCAGCCAATGGACAGGGATAACCACCGGGGAGCTGTTTTTT. Protein: CASSQWTGITTGELFF.

The CDR3 DNA reads TGTGCCAGCAGTCTTAAAGGGGGCGGCTATGGCTACACCTTC. It translates to CASSLKGGGYGYTF. The chain is built from TRBV2 and TRBJ1-2; 7 nucleotides align to TRBD1. This CDR3 contains 14 residues. Germline CDR1 SNHLY, CDR2 FYNNEI. V lost 5 bases and J lost 4; bases outside the gene matches: 7.

The V call is TRBV6-6, the J call TRBJ2-7; TRBD1 might be the D (6 bases). Germline V gives CDR1 MNHNY, CDR2 SVGAGI (reference sequence). The CDR3 runs 15 residues. V lost 6 bases and J lost 5, with 20 bases in between. CDR3 loop: CASRDPTGGDHEQYF. The CDR3 DNA reads TGTGCCAGCAGAGACCCGACAGGTGGGGACCACGAGCAGTACTTC.

This sequence joins TRBV6-5 and TRBJ2-7; D perhaps matches TRBD1 (5 bases). The CDR3 length is 15 residues. Germline V gene data show CDR1 as MNHEY and CDR2 as SVGAGI. V lost 4 bases to trimming and J lost 0 bases, with 13 bases between them. For the CDR3, the DNA is TGTGCCAGCAGTTCCGACAGACCCGACTCCTACGAGCAGTACTTC. Translation gives CASSSDRPDSYEQYF.

The chain carries TRBV27 and TRBJ1-5; D uncertain. Germline V lookup: CDR1 MNHEY, CDR2 SMNVEV (reference sequence). V was clipped by 7 bases and J by 0 bases, with 22 bases between them. This CDR3 region has 18 residues. The CDR3 coding sequence is TGTGCCAGCATAAAGACCGAGGGCGAGCACTATAGCAATCAGCCCCAGCATTTT. It translates to CASIKTEGEHYSNQPQHF.

The rearrangement uses TRBV5-1 and TRBJ2-7; weak D call: TRBD1 (6 bases). Germline-derived CDR1 and CDR2 are SGHRS and YFSETQ. V lost 1 base, J lost 0 bases, and 11 bases lay in between. This CDR3 spans 15 amino acids. CDR3 sequence: CASSLYRDGSYEQYF. Written as DNA, the CDR3 is TGCGCCAGCAGCTTGTACAGGGATGGCTCCTACGAGCAGTACTTC.